This is a list of T cell receptor beta chains from one sample in a study of shared clonotypes between healthy human individuals. Clones were read by immunoSEQ multiplex PCR, and TCRdb kept only the in-frame ones, dropping some. The sample carries about 580,000 clones, roughly 98% recorded once. The sequenced sample was naive CD8+ T cells sorted from blood. The receptors were gathered from a young man in good health. Each CDR3 is given with its conserved first and last residue. The order of the fields is clone size, D gene, V gene, J gene, CDR3 protein, CDR3 DNA. A D gene is named only where the DNA matches it firmly. Only part of the rows carry a size: once, few, many, or a class if the clone is expanded.

size: once
D: NA
V: TRBV5-1
J: TRBJ2-1
CDR3: CASSLVLADNNEQFF
DNA: TGCGCCAGCAGCTTGGTGTTAGCGGACAACAATGAGCAGTTCTTC

size: NA
D: TRBD1
V: TRBV5-1
J: TRBJ2-2
CDR3: CASSLTGGHGELFF
DNA: TGCGCCAGCAGCTTGACAGGGGGCCACGGGGAGCTGTTTTTT

size: NA
D: TRBD1
V: TRBV7-9
J: TRBJ2-3
CDR3: CASSQGDRGNPSTDTQYF
DNA: TGTGCCAGCAGCCAAGGGGACAGGGGAAATCCTAGCACAGATACGCAGTATTTT

size: NA
D: NA
V: TRBV27
J: TRBJ2-7
CDR3: CASSYRETYEQYF
DNA: TGTGCCAGCAGCTACAGGGAAACCTACGAGCAGTACTTC

size: NA
D: NA
V: TRBV5-6
J: TRBJ1-5
CDR3: CASSLGSGWDQPQHF
DNA: TGTGCCAGCAGCTTGGGTTCAGGGTGGGATCAGCCCCAGCATTTT

size: NA
D: TRBD2
V: TRBV19
J: TRBJ2-1
CDR3: CASSAASGLSYNEQFF
DNA: TGTGCCAGTAGTGCAGCTAGCGGCCTCTCCTACAATGAGCAGTTCTTC

size: NA
D: NA
V: TRBV29-1
J: TRBJ2-1
CDR3: CSVVRQGNEQFF
DNA: TGCAGCGTTGTGCGGCAGGGCAATGAGCAGTTCTTC

size: NA
D: TRBD2
V: TRBV5-8
J: TRBJ2-7
CDR3: CASSLGGSGKTGQYF
DNA: TGTGCCAGCAGCTTGGGAGGGAGCGGGAAGACCGGGCAGTACTTC

size: NA
D: NA
V: TRBV28
J: TRBJ1-5
CDR3: CASATGNQPQHF
DNA: TGTGCCAGTGCCACGGGCAATCAGCCCCAGCATTTT

size: NA
D: NA
V: TRBV11-2
J: TRBJ2-5
CDR3: CASSLAGSETQYF
DNA: TGTGCCAGCAGCTTAGCGGGGTCGGAGACCCAGTACTTC

size: NA
D: TRBD1
V: TRBV7-9
J: TRBJ2-7
CDR3: CASSRPTGASYEQYF
DNA: TGTGCCAGCAGCCGTCCGACAGGGGCGTCCTACGAGCAGTACTTC

size: NA
D: NA
V: TRBV11-2
J: TRBJ1-2
CDR3: CASSPGEDYGYTF
DNA: TGTGCCAGCAGCCCCGGGGAAGACTATGGCTACACCTTC

size: few
D: TRBD2
V: TRBV9
J: TRBJ2-3
CDR3: CASSVAGLAGSTDTQYF
DNA: TGTGCCAGCAGCGTCGCCGGACTAGCGGGGAGCACAGATACGCAGTATTTT

size: NA
D: NA
V: TRBV11-2
J: TRBJ2-6
CDR3: CASSLDQVLRGTSGANVLTF
DNA: TGTGCCAGCAGCTTAGATCAGGTGTTGCGGGGTACCTCTGGGGCCAACGTCCTGACTTTC

size: NA
D: NA
V: TRBV7-9
J: TRBJ1-2
CDR3: CASSFVTDLLTF
DNA: TGTGCCAGCAGCTTTGTGACGGACCTTCTCACCTTC

size: NA
D: TRBD2
V: TRBV30
J: TRBJ2-4
CDR3: CAWSGQLGTSGVLAKNIQYF
DNA: TGTGCCTGGAGCGGCCAGTTGGGGACTAGCGGGGTCCTAGCCAAAAACATTCAGTACTTC

size: NA
D: NA
V: TRBV11-2
J: TRBJ2-7
CDR3: CASSFVNEQYF
DNA: TGTGCCAGCAGCTTTGTTAACGAGCAGTACTTC

size: NA
D: NA
V: TRBV10-2
J: TRBJ1-1
CDR3: CASRSSGRGNTEAFF
DNA: TGCGCCAGCAGAAGCTCGGGACGAGGGAACACTGAAGCTTTCTTT

size: NA
D: TRBD2
V: TRBV4-1
J: TRBJ2-7
CDR3: CASSQAPGGGSDEQYF
DNA: TGCGCCAGCAGCCAAGCCCCCGGGGGGGGGAGCGACGAGCAGTACTTC

size: NA
D: NA
V: TRBV16
J: TRBJ1-4
CDR3: CASSQHPTNEKLFF
DNA: TGTGCCAGCAGCCAACACCCAACTAATGAAAAACTGTTTTTT

size: NA
D: TRBD1
V: TRBV7-9
J: TRBJ2-4
CDR3: CASSKSYRGWENIQYF
DNA: TGTGCCAGCAGCAAATCCTACAGGGGATGGGAAAACATTCAGTACTTC

size: NA
D: NA
V: TRBV25-1
J: TRBJ2-7
CDR3: CASSEFGRGNEQYF
DNA: TGTGCCAGCAGTGAATTTGGTAGAGGGAACGAGCAGTACTTC

size: NA
D: TRBD1
V: TRBV7-9
J: TRBJ2-7
CDR3: CASSLRSGGYEQYF
DNA: TGTGCCAGCAGCTTGCGTTCAGGGGGCTACGAGCAGTACTTC

size: NA
D: NA
V: TRBV6-5
J: TRBJ2-7
CDR3: CASSYSPSYEQYF
DNA: TGTGCCAGCAGTTACTCCCCATCCTACGAGCAGTACTTC

size: NA
D: NA
V: TRBV6-1
J: TRBJ2-7
CDR3: CASNTGNYEQYF
DNA: TGTGCCAGCAATACAGGAAACTACGAGCAGTACTTC

size: NA
D: NA
V: TRBV4-1
J: TRBJ1-1
CDR3: CASSQPDSFGAFF
DNA: TGCGCCAGCAGCCAACCTGACAGTTTTGGAGCTTTCTTT

size: once
D: TRBD2
V: TRBV29-1
J: TRBJ2-3
CDR3: CSVEGVQLAGVDTQYF
DNA: TGCAGCGTTGAAGGGGTACAACTAGCGGGAGTCGATACGCAGTATTTT

size: NA
D: TRBD1
V: TRBV7-9
J: TRBJ2-2
CDR3: CASSPRQGADTGELFF
DNA: TGTGCCAGCAGCCCGCGACAGGGGGCGGACACCGGGGAGCTGTTTTTT

size: once
D: TRBD2
V: TRBV19
J: TRBJ2-7
CDR3: CASSIVGTSYEQYF
DNA: TGTGCCAGTAGTATAGTCGGGACTAGCTACGAGCAGTACTTC

size: NA
D: NA
V: TRBV7-9
J: TRBJ2-3
CDR3: CASSLDWDTTDTQYF
DNA: TGTGCCAGCAGCTTAGACTGGGACACAACAGATACGCAGTATTTT

size: NA
D: NA
V: TRBV28
J: TRBJ2-1
CDR3: CASSPPFSYNEQFF
DNA: TGTGCCAGCAGTCCCCCCTTCTCCTACAATGAGCAGTTCTTC

size: NA
D: NA
V: TRBV6-1
J: TRBJ2-3
CDR3: CASSERVDTDTQYF
DNA: TGTGCCAGCAGTGAACGGGTCGACACAGATACGCAGTATTTT

size: once
D: NA
V: TRBV10-1
J: TRBJ2-7
CDR3: CASSEGHSYEQYF
DNA: TGCGCCAGCAGTGAAGGACATTCTTACGAGCAGTACTTC

size: NA
D: TRBD2
V: TRBV14
J: TRBJ2-1
CDR3: CASSRAGVTNDNEQFF
DNA: TGTGCCAGCAGCCGAGCGGGGGTCACGAATGACAATGAGCAGTTCTTC

size: NA
D: NA
V: TRBV5-1
J: TRBJ2-5
CDR3: CASSLALALQETQYF
DNA: TGCGCCAGCAGCTTGGCTCTAGCCCTCCAAGAGACCCAGTACTTC

size: NA
D: NA
V: TRBV6-6
J: TRBJ2-7
CDR3: CASSLDTNSYEQYF
DNA: TGTGCCAGCAGTTTGGACACCAACTCCTACGAGCAGTACTTC

size: NA
D: TRBD1
V: TRBV13
J: TRBJ1-1
CDR3: CASSLERGQGTEAFF
DNA: TGTGCCAGCAGCTTAGAAAGGGGACAGGGCACTGAAGCTTTCTTT

size: NA
D: NA
V: TRBV5-4
J: TRBJ2-3
CDR3: CASSFLRGDTQYF
DNA: TGTGCCAGCAGCTTTCTGAGGGGGGATACGCAGTATTTT

size: NA
D: NA
V: TRBV14
J: TRBJ2-7
CDR3: CASSQGARVHEQYF
DNA: TGTGCCAGCAGCCAGGGGGCTCGGGTCCACGAGCAGTACTTC

size: NA
D: NA
V: TRBV27
J: TRBJ2-7
CDR3: CASSLGPGYEQYF
DNA: TGTGCCAGCAGTTTGGGACCCGGCTACGAGCAGTACTTC

size: NA
D: NA
V: TRBV6-5
J: TRBJ2-7
CDR3: CASSYWVEGQGYEQYF
DNA: TGTGCCAGCAGTTACTGGGTCGAGGGGCAGGGTTACGAGCAGTACTTC

size: NA
D: NA
V: TRBV7-9
J: TRBJ2-1
CDR3: CASSPTDQTRGTEQFF
DNA: TGTGCCAGCAGCCCGACTGACCAGACTAGAGGGACTGAGCAGTTCTTC